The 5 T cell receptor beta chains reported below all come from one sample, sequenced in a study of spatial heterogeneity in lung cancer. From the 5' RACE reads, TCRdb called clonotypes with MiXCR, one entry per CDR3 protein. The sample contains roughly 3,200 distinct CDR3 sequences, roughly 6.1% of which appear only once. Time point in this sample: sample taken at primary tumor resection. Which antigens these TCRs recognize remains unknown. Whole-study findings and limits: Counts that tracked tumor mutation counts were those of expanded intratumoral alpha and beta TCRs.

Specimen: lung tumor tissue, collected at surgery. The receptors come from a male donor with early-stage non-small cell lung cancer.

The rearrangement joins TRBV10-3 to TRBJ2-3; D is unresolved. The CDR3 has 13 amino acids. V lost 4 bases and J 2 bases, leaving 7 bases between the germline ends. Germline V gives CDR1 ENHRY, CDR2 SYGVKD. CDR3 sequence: CAISGAITDTQYF. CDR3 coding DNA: TGTGCCATCAGTGGGGCCATCACAGATACGCAGTATTTT.

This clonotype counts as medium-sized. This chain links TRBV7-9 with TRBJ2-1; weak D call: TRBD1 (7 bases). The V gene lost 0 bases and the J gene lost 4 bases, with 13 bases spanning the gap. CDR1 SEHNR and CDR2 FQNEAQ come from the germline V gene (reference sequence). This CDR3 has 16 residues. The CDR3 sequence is CASSLAFAGGYNEQFF. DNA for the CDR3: TGTGCCAGCAGCTTAGCTTTCGCAGGGGGGTACAATGAGCAGTTCTTC.

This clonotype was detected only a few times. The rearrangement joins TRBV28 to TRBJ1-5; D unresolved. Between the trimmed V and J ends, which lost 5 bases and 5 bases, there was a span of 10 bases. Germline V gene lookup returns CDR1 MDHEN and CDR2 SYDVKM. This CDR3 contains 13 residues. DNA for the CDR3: TGTGCCAGCAGTCTGAGGGAGGATCAGCCCCAGCATTTT. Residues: CASSLREDQPQHF. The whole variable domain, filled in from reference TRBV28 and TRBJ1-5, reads DVKVTQSSRYLVKRTGEKVFLECVQDMDHENMFWYRQDPGLGLRLIYFSYDVKMKEKGDIPEGYSVSREKKERFSLILESASTNQTSMYLCASSLREDQPQHFGDGTRLSIL.

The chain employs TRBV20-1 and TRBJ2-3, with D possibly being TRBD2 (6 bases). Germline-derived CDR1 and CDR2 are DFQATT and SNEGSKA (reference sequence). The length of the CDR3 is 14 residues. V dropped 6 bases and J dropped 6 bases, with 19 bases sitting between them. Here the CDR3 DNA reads TGCAGTGCACCTCCCGGGACTTCCCTCGATACGCAGTATTTT. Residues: CSAPPGTSLDTQYF.

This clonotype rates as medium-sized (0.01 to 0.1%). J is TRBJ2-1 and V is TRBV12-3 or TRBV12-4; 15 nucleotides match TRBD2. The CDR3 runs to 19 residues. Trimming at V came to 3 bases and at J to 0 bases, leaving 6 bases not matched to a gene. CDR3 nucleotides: TGTGCCAGCAGTTTCCCAGGACTAGCGGGAGGGAGCTCCTACAATGAGCAGTTCTTC. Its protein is CASSFPGLAGGSSYNEQFF.